This T cell receptor beta chain comes out of a study of T cell responses to AZD1222 COVID-19 vaccine. Concerning this clone itself: Its cognate antigen is unknown.

TCRdb's copy holds only in-frame clones and misses some; the assay was immunoSEQ multiplex PCR. Seen here are 89,000 or so clones, more than 85% observed once, and the top ten hold 25% to 30%. Broader study findings: Nearly half of the spike-specific TCRs reportedly recognize variant regions that carry no mutations.

Germline CDR1 reads LNHDA; CDR2 reads SQIVND (reference sequence). Trimming removed 1 base at V and 2 bases at J, with 10 bases between. The CDR3 is made up of 15 amino acids. The gene calls are TRBV19 and TRBJ2-3, with D possibly called TRBD1 or TRBD2 (6 bases each). The TCR was taken from an adult who received the AZD1222 COVID-19 vaccine. The specimen comprised peripheral blood, sampled 28 days after the second AZD1222 dose. This CDR3 reads CASSIVGGITDTQYF. DNA for the CDR3: TGTGCCAGTAGTATAGTAGGGGGGATCACAGATACGCAGTATTTT.